This T cell receptor beta chain is from a study of T cell responses to AZD1222 COVID-19 vaccine. Findings and limits, study-wide: Per reports, nearly half of all spike-specific TCRs target regions that are unmutated in variants. White British ancestry dominated among donors, who included more females, and clonal diversity was possibly underestimated. A rise in Spike-specific TCR breadth and depth followed two AZD1222 doses. Repertoires in all cases were sampled only once the peak T cell response had passed.

This CDR3 has 15 amino acids. Per the germline V gene, CDR1 is LNHDA and CDR2 is SQIVND (reference sequence). The ends lost 5 bases at V and 5 bases at J; junction bases unmatched: 9. As regards this clone: Its matching antigen is unknown.

Produced via immunoSEQ multiplex PCR; TCRdb's table is partial and in-frame only. The data hold just over 150,000 clones, with just over 90% observed a single time. The TCR comes from an adult in good health. The chain carries TRBV19 and TRBJ2-5, with 9 bases aligning to TRBD2. The sample consisted of peripheral blood, taken on day 0 of AZD1222 vaccination. This CDR3 is CASSPGGRAGETQYF. CDR3 DNA sequence: TGTGCCAGTAGTCCTGGCGGGAGGGCCGGGGAGACCCAGTACTTC.